A single sample gave rise to the 12 T cell receptor beta chains below, sequenced in a study of OX40 agonist ivuxolimab in advanced cancers. Sequencing was performed with immunoSEQ multiplex PCR; in TCRdb, only in-frame clones are kept and a portion is missing. In the table there are tens of thousands of clones, roughly 90% of which are singletons. The sequencing here drew on CD4+ or CD8+ T cells sorted from blood, taken in a trial of the OX40 agonist ivuxolimab. The receptors shown here come from an adult with an advanced solid tumor such as melanoma, head and neck, liver or kidney cancer.

This sequence joins TRBV6-6 and TRBJ2-5, with D perhaps matching TRBD1 (5 bases). The V end was cut by 6 bases, the J end by 5 bases, with 19 bases between. Germline values: CDR1 MNHNY, CDR2 SVGAGI (reference sequence). The CDR3 is 15 amino acids. CDR3 loop: CASSPIVGVGETQYF. As DNA, the CDR3 is TGTGCCAGCAGCCCAATCGTAGGGGTTGGGGAGACCCAGTACTTC.

This clone has a handful of counts. The rearrangement joins TRBV5-6 to TRBJ2-7, with D perhaps assigned TRBD1 or TRBD2 (5 bases each). Trimming removed 4 bases from V and 0 bases from J, with 14 bases in between. Germline lookup yields CDR1 SGHDT and CDR2 YYEEEE. This CDR3 comprises 15 residues. This CDR3 reads CASSPRDVSSYEQYF. The CDR3 DNA follows: TGTGCCAGCAGCCCTCGGGACGTTAGCTCCTACGAGCAGTACTTC. The variable domain in full, completed from reference TRBV5-6 and TRBJ2-7, reads DAGVTQSPTHLIKTRGQQVTLRCSPKSGHDTVSWYQQALGQGPQFIFQYYEEEERQRGNFPDRFSGHQFPNYSSELNVNALLLGDSALYLCASSPRDVSSYEQYFGPGTRLTVT.

The chain is built from TRBV23-1 and TRBJ2-7, with 13 bases aligning to TRBD2. TRBV23-1 is identified as an open reading frame with a role that is uncertain. The CDR3 spans 16 residues. Losses at the gene ends were 8 bases for V and 4 bases for J; bases not matched to a gene: 11. CDR3 residues: CASRRRVGLAGYEQYF. In DNA form, the CDR3 reads TGCGCCAGCCGCCGTAGGGTGGGACTAGCGGGGTACGAGCAGTACTTC.

The V call is TRBV2, the J call TRBJ2-7; 8 nucleotides align to TRBD1. CDR3 length equals 14 residues. V shed 11 bases and J 6 bases; nucleotides not matched to a gene: 15. Germline assignment: CDR1 SNHLY and CDR2 FYNNEI. The DNA of the CDR3 is TGTGCCCACGATAAACAGGGGGTGATCGGCGAGCAGTACTTC. It translates to CAHDKQGVIGEQYF.

The rearrangement uses TRBV19 and TRBJ1-4, with a tentative D call TRBD1 (6 bases). CDR1 and CDR2 from the germline V gene are LNHDA and SQIVND (reference sequence). The CDR3 has 13 amino acids. V was shortened by 5 bases and J by 4 bases, with 8 bases between the two germline ends. The DNA for the CDR3 is TGTGCCAGTAGTGTACAGGGTAATGAAAAACTGTTTTTT. Translation: CASSVQGNEKLFF.

This chain uses TRBV6-5 with TRBJ2-7; 8 nucleotides agree with TRBD2. Germline CDR1 reads MNHEY; CDR2 reads SVGAGI. V gave up 8 bases and J gave up 8 bases; unmatched junction bases: 17. This CDR3 has 15 residues. The CDR3, as DNA: TGTGCCAGCTTCTCAGCGGGAGAGTCCCCTACGCAGCAGTACTTC. This gives the protein CASFSAGESPTQQYF.

This chain connects TRBV6-5 to TRBJ2-7, with TRBD2 identical over 8 bases. The V segment lost 6 bases and the J segment 5 bases; nucleotides outside the gene matches: 12. Germline V gene lookup returns CDR1 MNHEY and CDR2 SVGAGI. This CDR3 comprises 15 residues. CDR3 in amino acids: CASSQTGGMYNEQYF. DNA for the CDR3: TGTGCCAGCAGCCAGACGGGGGGGATGTATAACGAGCAGTACTTC.

The chain joins TRBV27 to TRBJ1-1; D possibly corresponds to TRBD1 (6 bases). Germline assignment: CDR1 MNHEY and CDR2 SMNVEV (reference sequence). V lost 7 bases and J lost 3, with 18 bases in between. CDR3 length: 15 residues. The CDR3 spells CASNIRGLVDTEAFF. In DNA form, the CDR3 reads TGTGCCAGCAACATCAGGGGCTTAGTTGACACTGAAGCTTTCTTT.

V and J are TRBV18 and TRBJ1-4; no definite D call. The CDR3 has 15 residues. Trimming took 3 bases from V and 1 from J, leaving 9 bases between them. The germline gives CDR1 KGHSH, CDR2 LQKENI. The CDR3 here is CASSPNQETNEKLFF. The CDR3 bases are TGTGCCAGCTCACCGAACCAGGAAACTAATGAAAAACTGTTTTTT.

The chain links TRBV18 to TRBJ2-3, with D perhaps TRBD2 (6 bases). Germline CDR1 is KGHSH and CDR2 is LQKENI. The CDR3 spans 15 residues. The ends were cut back, 3 bases at V and 3 bases at J, with 13 bases in the middle. In nucleotides, the CDR3 is TGTGCCAGCTCACCTCCGGGACTTAATACAGATACGCAGTATTTT. Residues: CASSPPGLNTDTQYF. Using reference TRBV18 and TRBJ2-3 for the parts outside the CDR3, the full variable domain is NAGVMQNPRHLVRRRGQEARLRCSPMKGHSHVYWYRQLPEEGLKFMVYLQKENIIDESGMPKERFSAEFPKEGPSILRIQQVVRGDSAAYFCASSPPGLNTDTQYFGPGTRLTVL.

The rearrangement links TRBV11-3 to TRBJ2-1, with 7 bases fitting TRBD2. Germline assignment: CDR1 SGHNT and CDR2 YENEEA. V shed 0 bases and J 13 bases; nucleotides not matched to a gene: 6. This CDR3 contains 13 residues. The CDR3 reads CASSLDWGGFQFF. In nucleotides, the CDR3 is TGTGCCAGCAGCTTAGACTGGGGGGGTTTCCAGTTCTTC.

This clone was seen just once. The chain uses TRBV19 and TRBJ1-2; D not resolved. Trimming shortened V by 7 bases and J by 2 bases, and 17 bases separated the two germline ends. Germline CDR1 reads LNHDA; CDR2 reads SQIVND (reference sequence). The length of the CDR3 is 15 residues. The CDR3 sequence is CASNPLSLRNYGYTF. DNA for the CDR3: TGTGCCAGTAACCCACTTAGTCTAAGGAACTATGGCTACACCTTC.